These 29 T cell receptor beta chains were all obtained from the same sample, sequenced in a study of tumor-infiltrating lymphocytes in primary liver carcinoma. cDNA specific to TCR beta was made from approximately 0.55 ug of total RNA, with a constant-region primer employed for priming. What produced the TCR beta libraries was three nested multiplex PCR rounds using slightly modified ARM-PCR. Use of TRBV1-TRBV30 forward primers with a C-beta reverse primer characterized the first two PCR rounds, which lasted around 9 cycles each. TCRdb called the multiplex PCR reads again in MiXCR, with one record for every CDR3 protein. Here the sample spans approximately 64,000 distinct CDR3 sequences, roughly 70% being singletons. Co-extraction of both nucleic acids (RNA and DNA) used roughly 19-33 mg of unsorted bulk tissue. Sequenced: liver tumor tissue from sampling region 4. Subset meaning: tumor region T4, right-lateral pole. The receptors derive from a man between 40 and 49 years old with primary liver carcinoma and hepatitis B virus infection.

Regarding this clonotype: An end of the junction differs from the germline gene, which may be a read error. This chain links TRBV5-6 with TRBJ2-5; D may correspond to TRBD1 or TRBD2 (6 bases each). The CDR3 length is 13 residues. Germline lookup yields CDR1 SGHDT and CDR2 YYEEEE. The CDR3 DNA is TGTGCCAGCAGCTTAGGGGGGCCAGAGACCCAGTATTTC. Protein sequence: CASSLGGPETQYF.

Of note for this clonotype: A junction boundary mismatches the germline segment, possibly from a read error. The rearrangement links TRBV5-1 to TRBJ2-1; D might be TRBD2 (6 bases). Per germline, CDR1 SGHRS and CDR2 YFSETQ. The CDR3 loop spans 15 amino acids. CDR3 coding DNA: TGTGCCAGCAGCAAAACCTGGACTACCTACAATGAGCAGTTCTTC. Protein product: CASSKTWTTYNEQFF.

With regard to this clonotype: This CDR3 fails to terminate in the conserved phenylalanine or tryptophan, so it likely reflects a read error. The V call is TRBV7-9, the J call TRBJ2-3; 8 bases are a match to TRBD1. Germline CDR1 and CDR2: SEHNR and FQNEAQ (reference sequence). The CDR3 sequence is 15 residues long. Unmatched junction bases numbered 6, after V lost 5 bases and J lost 2 bases. For the CDR3, the DNA is TGTGCCAGCAGCCTAAGACAGGGGACCACAGATACGCAGTATTTG. It is translated as CASSLRQGTTDTQYL.

This clonotype showed up just once. Just one base apart from a much larger clone, this may be a read error. This chain links TRBV4-1 with TRBJ2-1; D is perhaps TRBD2 (5 bases). The CDR3 has 15 amino acids. V was clipped by 4 bases and J by 6 bases, with 16 bases between them. Germline assignment: CDR1 MGHRA and CDR2 YSYEKL. The CDR3 sequence: CASSLITGYGNEQFF. DNA for the CDR3: TGCGCCAGCAGCCTTATCACGGGGTATGGCAATGAGCAGTTCTTC.

Remarks on this clonotype: A much larger clone sits a single nucleotide away, making a read error possible. The gene calls are TRBV4-1 and TRBJ2-1; D tentatively reads TRBD1 or TRBD2 (5 bases each). The CDR3 is made up of 14 amino acids. CDR1 MGHRA and CDR2 YSYEKL come from the germline V gene. V was pared by 3 bases and J by 8 bases, with 14 bases between. The CDR3 reads CASSHVEGWDEQFF. In nucleotides, the CDR3 is TGCGCCAGCAGCCATGTTGAGGGGTGGGATGAGCAGTTCTTC.

Concerning this clonotype itself: One end of the junction varies from germline; a read error may be responsible. The V and J genes are TRBV29-1 and TRBJ1-1; D may be TRBD1 (5 bases). The CDR3 has 13 residues. Looked up from germline, CDR1 is SQVTM and CDR2 is ANQGSEA. DNA for the CDR3: TGCGGCGTTGTAATGCAGGGAGACACTGAGGCTTTCTTT. Encoded protein: CGVVMQGDTEAFF.

This chain joins TRBV12-3 or TRBV12-4 and TRBJ2-5, with 7 bases matching TRBD2. The CDR3 is made up of 13 amino acids. J gave up 4 bases and V 9 bases, and 8 bases lay outside the gene matches. CDR3 loop: CASSRSGIETQYF. DNA of the CDR3: TGTGCCAGTAGCCGAAGCGGGATAGAGACCCAGTACTTC.

Points on this clonotype: An end of the junction does not agree with germline; a read error may underlie this. The chain is built from TRBV5-4 and TRBJ2-7, with D perhaps assigned TRBD1 or TRBD2 (5 bases each). The germline gives CDR1 SGHNT, CDR2 YYREEE (reference sequence). The CDR3 spans 15 residues. CDR3 loop: CASGHDRDLLYEEYF. CDR3 DNA sequence: TGTGCCAGCGGCCACGACCGGGACCTTTTATACGAGGAGTACTTC.

This clonotype showed up many times. This rearrangement joins TRBV12-3 or TRBV12-4 to TRBJ2-7, with D hard to call. Trimming left V 2 bases short and J 13 bases short, with 21 bases between. The CDR3 runs 14 residues. The CDR3 protein is CASSLTAEHPIPYF. CDR3 bases: TGTGCCAGCAGTTTAACGGCGGAACATCCTATTCCTTACTTC.

This clonotype was counted at least ten times. This may stem from a read error, because a much larger clone lies one nucleotide away. V usage is TRBV4-1 and J usage is TRBJ2-1; D may be TRBD1 or TRBD2 (5 bases each). With 5 bases removed from V and 11 bases from J, the gap between germline ends came to 7 bases. The CDR3 sequence is 10 residues long. Germline assignment: CDR1 MGHRA and CDR2 YSYEKL. CDR3 amino acids: CASSTGQQFF. The DNA of the CDR3 is TGCGCCAGCAGCACGGGACAGCAGTTCTTC.

This clonotype was seen only a few times. A much larger clone lies one base from this, so it may be a read error. The chain couples TRBV6-6 to TRBJ1-6, with a weak D call TRBD1 (6 bases). The CDR3 is made up of 13 amino acids. Per the germline V gene, CDR1 is MNHNY and CDR2 is SVGAGI (reference sequence). CDR3 loop: CVSSSTGISPLHF. Here the CDR3 DNA reads TGTGTCAGCAGTTCAACAGGGATTTCACCCCTCCACTTT.

The chain joins TRBV4-1 to TRBJ1-2; TRBD1 matches at 8 bases. This CDR3 is 14 amino acids long. From germline, CDR1 is MGHRA and CDR2 YSYEKL. Here the CDR3 DNA reads TGCGCTTGCAGCCAAGGGGACAGGAACCATGGCTACACCTTC. The encoded protein is CACSQGDRNHGYTF.

The V and J genes are TRBV5-1 and TRBJ1-1, with a possible D match to TRBD1 (5 bases). This CDR3 has 15 residues. Germline CDR1 reads SGHRS; CDR2 reads YFSETQ. V was trimmed by 6 bases and J by 5 bases, leaving 20 bases between them. The CDR3 protein is CASNSGRVGSTEAFF. The DNA for the CDR3 is TGCGCCAGCAACTCGGGACGGGTTGGGTCGACTGAAGCTTTCTTT.

By frequency in the sample, this clonotype is medium-sized. V gene TRBV29-1 combines with J gene TRBJ1-1; D gene uncertain. Germline V gene data show CDR1 as SQVTM and CDR2 as ANQGSEA. V lost 3 bases and J 6 bases, leaving 11 bases between the germline ends. The CDR3 loop spans 12 amino acids. This chain's CDR3 is CSVDRGQSEAFF. CDR3 in DNA: TGCAGCGTTGATCGAGGGCAGTCTGAAGCTTTCTTT. Full variable domain (missing parts from reference TRBV29-1 and TRBJ1-1): SAVISQKPSRDICQRGTSLTIQCQVDSQVTMMFWYRQQPGQSLTLIATANQGSEATYESGFVIDKFPISRPNLTFSTLTVSNMSPEDSSIYLCSVDRGQSEAFFGQGTRLTVV.

This clonotype was observed a few times. A read error may be the cause here, since a much bigger clone is one base away. DNA of the CDR3: TGTGCCAGCAGTGAAGAGGGCTACGAGCAGTACTTC. Translation: CASSEEGYEQYF. The V gene is TRBV6-1, the J gene TRBJ2-7; D gene uncertain. From germline, CDR1 is MNHNS and CDR2 SASEGT. The CDR3 length is 12 residues. V dropped 1 base and J dropped 3 bases, with 4 bases sitting between them.

This clonotype showed up just a few times. The chain links TRBV4-2 to TRBJ2-7; unclear D gene. The CDR3 runs 14 residues. The germline V and J ends were trimmed by 1 base and 5 bases, with 12 bases remaining between them. Germline V gene sequence: CDR1 LGHNA, CDR2 YNFKEQ. CDR3 DNA sequence: TGTGCCAGCAGCCAAGTTGTCCCCGAGGACGAGCAGTACTTC. It codes for CASSQVVPEDEQYF.

In regard to this clonotype: One end of the junction is discordant with germline, which a read error may explain. This rearrangement joins TRBV4-2 to TRBJ2-2, with 12 bases lining up with TRBD2. The CDR3 loop spans 19 amino acids. Germline V gene data show CDR1 as LGHNA and CDR2 as YNFKEQ. The CDR3 is CVSSQALAGGLANTGELFF. The CDR3 DNA follows: TGTGTCAGCAGCCAAGCGCTAGCGGGAGGGTTAGCGAATACCGGGGAGCTGTTTTTT.

On this clonotype: Being one base from a much bigger clone, this may be a read error. V usage is TRBV29-1 and J usage is TRBJ2-5; D might be TRBD2 (5 bases). The V gene lost 2 bases and the J gene lost 5 bases, with 18 bases spanning the gap. The CDR3 runs to 15 residues. The germline CDR1 and CDR2 sequences are SQVTM and ANQGSEA. CDR3 nucleotide sequence: TGCAGCGTTGAATCCACGGCGGGTAAATCGGAGACCCAGTACTTC. This sequence encodes CSVESTAGKSETQYF.

Comment on this clonotype: One base away lies a much larger clone, so this may be a sequencing read error. J is TRBJ2-2 and V is TRBV5-1; 8 bases align to TRBD2. The CDR3 loop spans 16 amino acids. Germline V gene lookup returns CDR1 SGHRS and CDR2 YFSETQ. Germline trimming cut 4 bases from V and 7 bases from J; bases unmatched to any gene: 12. This CDR3 is CASSPTGRAIIGELFF. CDR3 sequence (DNA): TGCGCCAGCAGCCCCACCGGGAGGGCCATTATCGGGGAGCTGTTTTTT.

As to this clonotype: The CDR3 ends on some other residue instead of the conserved phenylalanine or tryptophan, so this is likely a read error. No DNA is shown, since the ends of the CDR3 on it are uncertain; the CDR3 is the one TCRdb lists. The V and J genes are TRBV11-2 and TRBJ1-2; the D call of TRBD1 is as the table states it, not checked on the DNA. Including both end residues, the CDR3 is 15 amino acids long. The V gene's germline CDR1 is SGHAT and CDR2 FQNNGV. The CDR3 loop is CASSYTGGSSPGCTV.

This clonotype was observed at least ten times. This rearrangement joins TRBV5-4 to TRBJ1-6; D gene unclear. The V gene's germline CDR1 is SGHNT and CDR2 YYREEE (reference sequence). Trimming cost V 4 bases and J 4 bases, with 3 bases left between them. The CDR3 runs 12 residues. The CDR3 reads CASSEYNSPLHF. CDR3 DNA: TGTGCCAGCAGCGAGTATAATTCACCCCTCCACTTT.

There are many counts of this clonotype. One junction end disagrees with the germline gene, perhaps due to a read error. The chain employs TRBV29-1 and TRBJ2-4; possible D gene TRBD1, 5 bases. This CDR3 region has 12 residues. The germline CDR1 and CDR2 sequences are SQVTM and ANQGSEA. CDR3 coding DNA: TGCAGCGTTGCGGACACTCAAAACATCCAGTACTTC. This sequence encodes CSVADTQNIQYF. The full variable domain, rest sourced from reference TRBV29-1 and TRBJ2-4, is SAVISQKPSRDICQRGTSLTIQCQVDSQVTMMFWYRQQPGQSLTLIATANQGSEATYESGFVIDKFPISRPNLTFSTLTVSNMSPEDSSIYLCSVADTQNIQYFGAGTRLSVL.

As to this clonotype: This is likely a read error, given that the CDR3 carries no conserved phenylalanine or tryptophan at its end. The chain combines TRBV4-3 with TRBJ2-7; D gene unclear. Germline V lookup: CDR1 LGHNA, CDR2 YSLEER. The CDR3 runs 15 residues. Trimming shortened V by 3 bases and J by 2 bases, and 14 bases separated the two germline ends. This CDR3 is CASSQDRETPYEQYI. DNA of the CDR3: TGCGCCAGCAGCCAGGATCGCGAGACTCCCTACGAGCAGTACATC.

Ten or more counts support this clonotype. V usage is TRBV19 and J usage is TRBJ1-1; no clear D. CDR1 and CDR2 (germline): LNHDA, SQIVND (reference sequence). The CDR3 is 15 residues long. Trimming removed 4 bases at V and 4 bases at J, with 16 bases between. This CDR3 reads CASSSTVGRITEAFF. DNA for the CDR3: TGTGCCAGTAGTAGTACAGTGGGGAGGATCACTGAAGCTTTCTTT. The whole variable domain, remainder taken from reference TRBV19 and TRBJ1-1, is DGGITQSPKYLFRKEGQNVTLSCEQNLNHDAMYWYRQDPGQGLRLIYYSQIVNDFQKGDIAEGYSVSREKKESFPLTVTSAQKNPTAFYLCASSSTVGRITEAFFGQGTRLTVV.

This clonotype was seen only a few times. The junction shows a germline mismatch at one end, possibly a read error. The gene calls are TRBV6-2 or TRBV6-3 and TRBJ2-2, with a possible D match to TRBD1 (6 bases). CDR3 length equals 16 residues. From germline, CDR1 is MNHEY and CDR2 SVGEGT. This CDR3 reads CASKRAGTPFTGELFF. The CDR3, as DNA: TGTGCTAGCAAACGAGCCGGGACACCTTTCACCGGGGAGCTGTTTTTT.

As to this clonotype: A much larger clone lies a single base off, so this may be a read error. This rearrangement joins TRBV20-1 to TRBJ2-1; 8 bases agree with TRBD2. Germline assignment: CDR1 DFQATT and CDR2 SNEGSKA (reference sequence). This CDR3 comprises 14 residues. The J segment lost 10 bases and the V segment lost 5 bases, leaving 13 bases of the junction unmatched. The CDR3 region has the DNA TGCAGTGCTTTAGCGGGATTTCCCTGGGGAGAGCAGTTCTTC. This translates into CSALAGFPWGEQFF.

Points on this clonotype: A read error may be the cause here, since a much bigger clone is one base away. J is TRBJ2-3 and V is TRBV4-2; D is possibly TRBD1 or TRBD2 (5 bases each). This CDR3 has 15 amino acids. Germline V gene data show CDR1 as LGHNA and CDR2 as YNFKEQ. The CDR3 here is CASSLRGQSTGTQYF. The CDR3 region has the DNA TGTGCCAGCAGCCTAAGAGGGCAGAGCACAGGTACGCAGTATTTT.

Worth noting for this clonotype: One junction end disagrees with the germline gene, perhaps due to a read error. The genes are TRBV11-2 and TRBJ2-2; possible D gene TRBD2, 5 bases. CDR3 length: 17 amino acids. Per the germline V gene, CDR1 is SGHAT and CDR2 is FQNNGV. Here the CDR3 DNA reads TGTGCCTGCAGCTTAGATCATCGGGGTGGGGACACCGGGGAGCTGTTTTTT. It is translated as CACSLDHRGGDTGELFF.

The chain carries TRBV7-9 and TRBJ2-1; D gene uncertain. Germline assignment: CDR1 SEHNR and CDR2 FQNEAQ (reference sequence). The germline V and J ends were trimmed by 7 bases and 16 bases, with 17 bases remaining between them. CDR3 length equals 11 residues. CDR3 nucleotide sequence: TGTGCCAGCACCTCTTACAGTGAGTATTTCTTC. Translated, it gives CASTSYSEYFF. Filled out from reference TRBV7-9 and TRBJ2-1, the complete variable domain reads DTGVSQNPRHKITKRGQNVTFRCDPISEHNRLYWYRQTLGQGPEFLTYFQNEAQLEKSRLLSDRFSAERPKGSFSTLEIQRTEQGDSAMYLCASTSYSEYFFGPGTRLTVL.